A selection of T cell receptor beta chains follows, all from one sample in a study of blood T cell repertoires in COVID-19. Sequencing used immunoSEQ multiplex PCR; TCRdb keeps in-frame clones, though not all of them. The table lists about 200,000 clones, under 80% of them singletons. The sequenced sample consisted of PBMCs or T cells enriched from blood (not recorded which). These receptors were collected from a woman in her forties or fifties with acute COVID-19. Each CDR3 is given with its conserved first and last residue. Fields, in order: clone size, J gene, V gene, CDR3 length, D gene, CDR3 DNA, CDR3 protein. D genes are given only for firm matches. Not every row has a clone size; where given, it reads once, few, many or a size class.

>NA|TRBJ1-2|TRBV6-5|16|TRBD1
TGTGCCAGCAGTTACGGGACAGGGGAGCGGGGCTATGGCTACACCTTC
CASSYGTGERGYGYTF
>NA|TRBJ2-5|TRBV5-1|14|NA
TGCGCCAGCAGCTTGACAGGGACCTTTGAGACCCAGTACTTC
CASSLTGTFETQYF
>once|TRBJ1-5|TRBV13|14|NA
TGTGCCAGCAGCTTATCGGGGGGCGGGCAGCCCCAGCATTTT
CASSLSGGGQPQHF
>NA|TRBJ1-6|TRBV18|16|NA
TGTGCCAGCTCACCCCTCGCTCAGGGGAGCGATTCACCCCTCCACTTT
CASSPLAQGSDSPLHF
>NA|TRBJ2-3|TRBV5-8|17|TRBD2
TGTGCCAGCAGCCCCGGGACTAGCGGGGGGGCCGCAGATACGCAGTATTTT
CASSPGTSGGAADTQYF
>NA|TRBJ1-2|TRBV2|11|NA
TGTGCCCTTGACAGTAACTATGGCTACACCTTC
CALDSNYGYTF
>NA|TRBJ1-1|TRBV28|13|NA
TGTGCCAGCAGTCCCCCAGTCCACACTGAAGCTTTCTTT
CASSPPVHTEAFF
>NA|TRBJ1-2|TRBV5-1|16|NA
TGCGCCAGCAGCTTGGAGACAGGACAAAGAGGCTATGGCTACACCTTC
CASSLETGQRGYGYTF
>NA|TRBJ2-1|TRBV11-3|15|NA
TGTGCCAGCAGCCAAGGACTGCCCTTTTACAATGAGCAGTTCTTC
CASSQGLPFYNEQFF
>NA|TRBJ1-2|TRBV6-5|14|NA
TGTGCCAGCAGTTACTCCCAGGGTTCGGGTGGCTACACCTTC
CASSYSQGSGGYTF